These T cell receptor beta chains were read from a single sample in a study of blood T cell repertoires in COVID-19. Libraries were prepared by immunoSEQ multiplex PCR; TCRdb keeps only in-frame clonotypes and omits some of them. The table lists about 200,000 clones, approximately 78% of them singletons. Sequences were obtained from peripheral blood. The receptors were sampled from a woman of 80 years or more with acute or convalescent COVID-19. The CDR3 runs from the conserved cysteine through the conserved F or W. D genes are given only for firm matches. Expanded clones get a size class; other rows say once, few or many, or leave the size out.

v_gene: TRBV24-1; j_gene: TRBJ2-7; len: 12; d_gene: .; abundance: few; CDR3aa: CATPEAGDEQYF; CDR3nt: TGTGCCACCCCCGAGGCCGGGGACGAGCAGTACTTC
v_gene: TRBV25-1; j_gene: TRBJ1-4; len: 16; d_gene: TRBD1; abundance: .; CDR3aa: CASSEGTGFTNEKLFF; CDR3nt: TGTGCCAGCAGTGAAGGGACAGGGTTTACTAATGAAAAACTGTTTTTT
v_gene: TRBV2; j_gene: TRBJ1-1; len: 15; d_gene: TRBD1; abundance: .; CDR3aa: CASKIPGTGNTEAFF; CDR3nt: TGTGCCAGCAAAATCCCGGGGACAGGGAACACTGAAGCTTTCTTT
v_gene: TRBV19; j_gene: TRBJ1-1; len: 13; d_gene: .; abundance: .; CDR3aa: CASTTGQGTEAFF; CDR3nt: TGTGCCAGTACCACTGGACAAGGGACTGAAGCTTTCTTT
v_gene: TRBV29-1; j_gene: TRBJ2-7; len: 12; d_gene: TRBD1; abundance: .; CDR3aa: CSVETGSDEQYF; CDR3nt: TGCAGCGTTGAGACAGGGAGCGACGAGCAGTACTTC
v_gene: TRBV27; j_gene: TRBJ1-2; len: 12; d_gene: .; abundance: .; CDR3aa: CASSPDYYGYTF; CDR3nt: TGTGCCAGCAGTCCCGACTACTATGGCTACACCTTC
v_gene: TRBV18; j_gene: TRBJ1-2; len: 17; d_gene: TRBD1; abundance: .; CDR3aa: CASSVTGTGVANYGYTF; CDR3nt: TGTGCCAGCTCAGTCACCGGGACAGGGGTTGCAAACTATGGCTACACCTTC
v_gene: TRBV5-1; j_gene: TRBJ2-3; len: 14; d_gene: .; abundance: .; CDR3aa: CASSLDRAGDTQYF; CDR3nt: TGCGCCAGCAGCTTGGACAGGGCCGGAGATACGCAGTATTTT
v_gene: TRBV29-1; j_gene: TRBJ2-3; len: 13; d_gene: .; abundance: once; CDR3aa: CSVTRDTTDTQYF; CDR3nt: TGCAGCGTCACCCGGGACACCACAGATACGCAGTATTTT
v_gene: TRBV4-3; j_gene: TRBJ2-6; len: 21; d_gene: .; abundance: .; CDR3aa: CASSQENYLDGSEPGANVLTF; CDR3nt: TGCGCCAGTAGCCAAGAAAACTATCTAGATGGGTCGGAACCTGGGGCCAACGTCCTGACTTTC
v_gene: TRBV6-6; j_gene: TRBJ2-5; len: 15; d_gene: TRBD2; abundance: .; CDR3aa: CASSSTSGGQETQYF; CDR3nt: TGTGCCAGCAGTTCGACTAGCGGGGGGCAAGAGACCCAGTACTTC
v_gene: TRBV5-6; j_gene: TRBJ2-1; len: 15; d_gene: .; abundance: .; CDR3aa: CASSLTTSRYNEQFF; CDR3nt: TGTGCCAGCAGCTTGACAACTAGTCGCTACAATGAGCAGTTCTTC
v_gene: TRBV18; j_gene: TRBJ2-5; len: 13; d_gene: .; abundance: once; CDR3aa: CASSPTGQETQYF; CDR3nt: TGTGCCAGCTCACCAACGGGCCAAGAGACCCAGTACTTC
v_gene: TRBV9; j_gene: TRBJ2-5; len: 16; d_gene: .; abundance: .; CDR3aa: CASSLRTGLTGETQYF; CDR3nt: TGTGCCAGCAGCCTCCGAACAGGGCTGACGGGGGAGACCCAGTACTTC
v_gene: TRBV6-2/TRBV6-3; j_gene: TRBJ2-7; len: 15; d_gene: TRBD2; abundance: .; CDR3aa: CASSFSGLSAYEQYF; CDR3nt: TGTGCCAGCAGCTTTAGCGGGTTATCCGCCTACGAGCAGTACTTC
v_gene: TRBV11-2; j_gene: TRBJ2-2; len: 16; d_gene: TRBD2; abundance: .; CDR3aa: CASSLAGGGNTGELFF; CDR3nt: TGTGCCAGCAGCTTAGCGGGAGGGGGAAACACCGGGGAGCTGTTTTTT
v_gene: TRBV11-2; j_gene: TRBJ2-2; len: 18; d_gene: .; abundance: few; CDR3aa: CASSLDLAANSNTGELFF; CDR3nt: TGTGCCAGCAGCTTAGACCTTGCGGCAAACTCGAACACCGGGGAGCTGTTTTTT
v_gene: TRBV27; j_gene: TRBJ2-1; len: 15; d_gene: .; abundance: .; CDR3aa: CASSYRTLSYNEQFF; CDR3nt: TGTGCCAGCAGTTACCGGACTCTTTCCTACAATGAGCAGTTCTTC
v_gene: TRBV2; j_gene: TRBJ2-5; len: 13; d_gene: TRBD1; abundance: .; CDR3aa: CASSGTGKETQYF; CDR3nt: TGTGCCAGCAGTGGGACAGGGAAAGAGACCCAGTACTTC
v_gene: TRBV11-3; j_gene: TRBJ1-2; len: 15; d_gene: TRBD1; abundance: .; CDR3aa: CASSLQGADDYGYTF; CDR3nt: TGTGCCAGCAGCCTCCAGGGGGCAGACGACTATGGCTACACCTTC
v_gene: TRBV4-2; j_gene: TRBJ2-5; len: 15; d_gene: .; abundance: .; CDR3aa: CASSQDEQGTETQYF; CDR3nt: TGTGCCAGCAGCCAAGATGAGCAGGGGACGGAGACCCAGTACTTC
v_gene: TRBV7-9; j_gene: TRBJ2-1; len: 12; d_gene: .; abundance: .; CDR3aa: CASSLNLYEQFF; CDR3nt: TGTGCCAGCAGCTTAAATCTTTATGAGCAGTTCTTC